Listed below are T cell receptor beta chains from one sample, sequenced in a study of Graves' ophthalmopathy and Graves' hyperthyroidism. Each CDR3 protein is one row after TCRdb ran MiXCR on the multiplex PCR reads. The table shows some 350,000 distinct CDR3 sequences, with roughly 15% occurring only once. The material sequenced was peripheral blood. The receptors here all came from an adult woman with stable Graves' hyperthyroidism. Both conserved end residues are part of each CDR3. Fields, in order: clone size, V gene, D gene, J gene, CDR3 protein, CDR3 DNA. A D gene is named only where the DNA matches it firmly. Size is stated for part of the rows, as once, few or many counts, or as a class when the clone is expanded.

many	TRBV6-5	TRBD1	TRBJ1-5	CASSYYPTLDRVNQPQHF	TGTGCCAGCAGTTATTACCCTACTCTTGACAGGGTAAATCAGCCCCAGCATTTT
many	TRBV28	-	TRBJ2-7	CASSLGGTGPAYEQYF	TGTGCCAGCAGTTTAGGGGGAACAGGGCCGGCCTACGAGCAGTACTTC
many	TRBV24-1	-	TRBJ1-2	CATSDTGRVYGYTF	TGTGCCACCAGTGACACAGGACGGGTCTATGGCTACACCTTC
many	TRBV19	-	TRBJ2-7	CASSPEGDEQYF	TGTGCCAGTAGTCCTGAGGGGGACGAGCAGTACTTC
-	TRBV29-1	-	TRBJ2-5	CSARVETQYF	TGCAGCGCGAGGGTGGAGACCCAGTACTTC
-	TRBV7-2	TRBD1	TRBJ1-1	CASSPPGTGDTEAFF	TGTGCCAGCAGCCCCCCCGGGACAGGGGACACTGAAGCTTTCTTT
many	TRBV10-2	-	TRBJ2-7	CASSESGVYEQYF	TGCGCCAGCAGTGAGTCTGGAGTCTACGAGCAGTACTTC
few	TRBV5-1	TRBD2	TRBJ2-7	CASSSTSDTTYEQYF	TGCGCCAGCAGCTCTACTAGCGACACCACCTACGAGCAGTACTTC
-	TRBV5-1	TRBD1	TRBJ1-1	CASSWAGTGNTEAFF	TGCGCCAGCAGCTGGGCCGGGACAGGGAACACTGAAGCTTTCTTT
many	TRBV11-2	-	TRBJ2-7	CASSLDQLEIYEQYF	TGTGCCAGCAGCTTAGATCAACTAGAAATCTACGAGCAGTACTTC
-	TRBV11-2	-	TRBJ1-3	CASSRNVRGMAGNTIYF	TGTGCCAGCAGCCGAAACGTTAGGGGTATGGCTGGAAACACCATATATTTT
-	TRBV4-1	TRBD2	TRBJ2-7	CASSQRTGTTYYEQYF	TGCGCCAGCAGCCAACGTACCGGGACTACCTACTACGAGCAGTACTTC
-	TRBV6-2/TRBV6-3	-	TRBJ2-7	CARTIPATYEQYF	TGTGCCAGGACGATACCGGCCACCTACGAGCAGTACTTC
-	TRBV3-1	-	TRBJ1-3	CASSLHQTSIYF	TGTGCCAGCAGCCTCCACCAAACGTCCATATATTTT
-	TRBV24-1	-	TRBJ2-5	CATSEQQGIKETQYF	TGTGCCACCAGTGAGCAACAGGGAATTAAAGAGACCCAGTACTTC
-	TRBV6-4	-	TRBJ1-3	CASSPLGGSNSGNTIYF	TGTGCCAGCAGTCCACTCGGGGGGTCGAACTCTGGAAACACCATATATTTT
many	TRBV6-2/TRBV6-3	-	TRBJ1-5	CASSYFNWDQPQHF	TGTGCCAGCAGTTACTTCAATTGGGATCAGCCCCAGCATTTT
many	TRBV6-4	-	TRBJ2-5	CASSDVPSEGETQYF	TGTGCCAGCAGTGATGTCCCCTCAGAGGGAGAGACCCAGTACTTC